This TCR beta chain was found in a study of T cell responses to AZD1222 COVID-19 vaccine. This table comes from immunoSEQ multiplex PCR, and its TCRdb copy is limited to in-frame clones, with some not included. The sample holds roughly 35,000 clones, about four fifths seen once. This CDR3 is 14 amino acids long. Germline V gives CDR1 MNHEY, CDR2 SMNVEV (reference sequence). V trimming: 2 bases; J trimming: 5 bases; junction bases outside the gene matches: 6. The specimen comprised peripheral blood, sampled 28 days after the second AZD1222 dose. This clonotype was sampled from an adult who received the AZD1222 COVID-19 vaccine. The V call is TRBV27, the J call TRBJ2-7; TRBD1 aligns across 7 bases. CDR3 amino acids: CASSLGTAKDEQYF. The CDR3 nucleotides read TGTGCCAGCAGTTTAGGGACAGCTAAAGACGAGCAGTACTTC.